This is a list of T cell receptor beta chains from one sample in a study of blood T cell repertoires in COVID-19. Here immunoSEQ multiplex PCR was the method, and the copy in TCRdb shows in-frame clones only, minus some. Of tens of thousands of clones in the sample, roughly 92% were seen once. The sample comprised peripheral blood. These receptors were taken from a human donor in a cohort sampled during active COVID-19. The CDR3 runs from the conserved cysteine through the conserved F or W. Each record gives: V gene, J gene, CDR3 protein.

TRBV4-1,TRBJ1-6,CASRGQGNSPLHF
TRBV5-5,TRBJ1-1,CASSLDALNLKAGTEAFF
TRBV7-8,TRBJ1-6,CASSPGLRNSPLHF
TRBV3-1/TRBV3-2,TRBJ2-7,CASSRGTGALEQYF
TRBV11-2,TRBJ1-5,CASSLDSGQGLNQPQHF
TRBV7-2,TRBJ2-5,CASSSQALGETQYF
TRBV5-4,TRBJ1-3,CASSLSGAEGRNTIYF
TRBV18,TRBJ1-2,CASSRLTGAYTF
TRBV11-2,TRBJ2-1,CASSGGLAGAYNEQFF
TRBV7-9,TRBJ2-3,CASSYGTSTDTQYF
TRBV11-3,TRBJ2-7,CASSPGTGPREQYF
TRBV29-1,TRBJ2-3,CSVGEGGGTDTQYF
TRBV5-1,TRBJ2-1,CASSFRGGPYNEQFF
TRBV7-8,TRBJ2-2,CASSLGGLHTGELFF
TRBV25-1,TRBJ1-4,CASMLGGREKLFF
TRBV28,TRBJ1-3,CASNIRGNTIYF
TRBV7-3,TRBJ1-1,CASSSHQGAEAFF
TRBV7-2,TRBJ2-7,CASSLLSEAGEQYF
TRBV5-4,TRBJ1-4,CASSLTGATNEKLFF
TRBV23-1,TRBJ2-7,CASSLFASGSYEQYF
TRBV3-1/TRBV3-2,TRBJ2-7,CASRPGRGLAYYEQYF
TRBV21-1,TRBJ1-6,CASSGGKGRYSPLHF
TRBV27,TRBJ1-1,CASWTGGLRTEAFF
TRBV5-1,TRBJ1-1,CASSPPTALNTEAFF
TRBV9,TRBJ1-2,CASSFLATGRAVDGYTF
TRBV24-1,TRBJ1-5,CATSDSTGNQPQHF
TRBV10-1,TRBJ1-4,CASSESWRGNGYNEKLFF
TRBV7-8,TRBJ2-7,CASSPHGQGASYEQYF
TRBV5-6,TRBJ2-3,CASSLAGGQYTDTQYF
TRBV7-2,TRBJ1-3,CASSLGGQGISGNTIYF
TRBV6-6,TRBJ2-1,CASSYELAGGTEQFF
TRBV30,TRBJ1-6,CAWKNLGNSRSYNSPLHF
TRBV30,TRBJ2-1,CAGRGGSGQFNEQFF
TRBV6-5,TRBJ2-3,CASRRQEISTDTQYF
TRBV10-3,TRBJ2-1,CAISESTSSNEQFF
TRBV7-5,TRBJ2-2,CARSTPRRTRELFF
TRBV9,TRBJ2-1,CASSGGPGWNEQFF
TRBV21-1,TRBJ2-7,CASSKVDRAYEQYF
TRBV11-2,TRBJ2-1,CASSLSGGNNEQFF
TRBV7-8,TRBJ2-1,CASSLGAAGGLHEQFF
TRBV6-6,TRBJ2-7,CASKSTSGTSYEQYF
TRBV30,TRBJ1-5,CAWSATAGPQHF
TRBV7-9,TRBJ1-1,CASSLKGARSFF
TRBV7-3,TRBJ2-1,CASSQRAGGAYNEQFF
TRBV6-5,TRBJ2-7,CASLGPKSSYEQYF
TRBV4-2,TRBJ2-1,CASSQEVAAGNEQFF
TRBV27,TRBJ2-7,CASSPLAGVREQYF
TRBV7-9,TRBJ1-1,CASSHRREGTEAFF
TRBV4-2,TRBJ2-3,CASSQNPADLTDTQYF
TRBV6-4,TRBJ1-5,CASERNTYSNQPQHF
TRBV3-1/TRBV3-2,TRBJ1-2,CASSTTRGLGGYTF
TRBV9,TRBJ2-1,CASSGNSAATNNEQFF
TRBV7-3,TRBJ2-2,CASSSHRGQANTGELFF
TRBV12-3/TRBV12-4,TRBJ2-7,CASSGGSYEQYF
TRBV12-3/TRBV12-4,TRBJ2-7,CASSLHYEQYF